Described below is a single TCR beta chain sequence and its context. The antigen is undetermined. Primers included in the PCR were 60 Vbeta and 13 Jbeta primers. The data were produced by immunoSEQ multiplex PCR, yet TCRdb's version contains in-frame clones alone and is incomplete. This sample has around 100,000 clones; roughly four fifths occur once, and the top ten carry 3% to 4%. This CDR3 has 14 residues. V was cut by 0 bases and J by 4 bases, with 7 bases left in between. This record comes from a study of cytomegalovirus exposure and HLA in healthy donors. General study findings and limits: Several top significant clusters appeared, in a later analysis, to be linked to common viral pathogens. With later analysis, a missense DCLRE1C variant became linked to TCR beta V- and J-gene trimming. The authors later found HLA-associated TCR beta chains more clonally expanded than equally common others. Follow-up analysis found HLA locus-dependent TCR association rates, highest for DRB1 and lowest for HLA-C.

The chain combines TRBV23-1 with TRBJ2-1; D gene ambiguous. TRBV23-1 is placed among ORFs of uncertain function. The sequenced sample was PBMCs. The clonotype originates from a female donor in good health and CMV-seropositive. The CDR3 region has the DNA TGCGCCAGCAGTCAATCGGCAGTATACAATGAGCAGTTCTTC. It encodes CASSQSAVYNEQFF.